The 16 T cell receptor beta chains below come from one sample, sequenced in a study of monozygotic twins with inflammatory bowel disease. TCRdb reanalyzed the 5' RACE reads, giving one entry per CDR3 protein sequence and no DNA. This sample's clone table lists approximately 400,000 distinct CDR3 sequences. Sequenced material: blood. The receptors were gathered from a human donor with ulcerative colitis or Crohn's disease, or a healthy co-twin of an affected twin (not recorded which).

The V gene is TRBV20-1, the J gene TRBJ2-3; TCRdb designates TRBD2, a call that cannot be tested without DNA. In germline, CDR1 is DFQATT, CDR2 SNEGSKA (reference sequence). This CDR3 comprises 16 residues. The CDR3 sequence is CSAREASGRATDTQYF.

The CDR3 sequence is CASSQDIAFSGGYEKLFF. The chain couples TRBV4-2 to TRBJ1-4; TCRdb names TRBD1, which stays unverified in the absence of DNA. The CDR3 has 18 residues. The germline V gene has CDR1 LGHNA and CDR2 YNFKEQ.

The chain recombines TRBV7-2 with TRBJ2-7. The CDR3 contains 16 residues. The germline V gene has CDR1 SGHTA and CDR2 FQGNSA. Here the CDR3 reads CASSLGFSFAFSEQYF.

This chain connects TRBV7-6 to TRBJ1-2. The CDR3 length is 13 residues. In germline, CDR1 is SGHVS, CDR2 FNYEAQ. CDR3 in amino acids: CASSQGGNYGYTF.

The rearrangement joins TRBV3-1 to TRBJ1-2; TCRdb gives TRBD1 as the D gene, but with no DNA this cannot be confirmed. The CDR3 has 14 residues. Germline loops: CDR1 LGHDT, CDR2 YNNKEL (reference sequence). This CDR3 is CASSPSGGNYGYTF.

The V gene is TRBV7-9, the J gene TRBJ2-3; TCRdb's D call, TRBD2, is unchecked because there is no DNA. Germline loops: CDR1 SEHNR, CDR2 FQNEAQ (reference sequence). This CDR3 has 14 amino acids. CDR3 protein: CASSFEGPTDTQYF.

The chain combines TRBV4-1 with TRBJ1-3; no DNA is available, so the TRBD1 call from TCRdb remains unchecked. Germline CDR1 MGHRA, CDR2 YSYEKL. The CDR3 loop spans 17 amino acids. CDR3 in amino acids: CASRVTPGQGTGNTIYF.

J is TRBJ2-1 and V is TRBV11-1; lacking DNA, the TRBD1 call made by TCRdb goes unchecked. Looked up from germline, CDR1 is SGHAT and CDR2 is FQDESV (reference sequence). The CDR3 has 14 residues. CDR3 in amino acids: CASSRGWGGAEEFF.

The J gene is TRBJ2-2, the V gene TRBV6-5; TCRdb calls TRBD1, which cannot be checked without DNA. Germline V CDR1 and CDR2: MNHEY, SVGAGI. This CDR3 is 15 amino acids long. CDR3 protein: CASSYRRGSAGELFF.

V and J are TRBV20-1 and TRBJ2-1; TCRdb gives TRBD1 as the D gene, but with no DNA this cannot be confirmed. The germline V gene encodes CDR1 DFQATT and CDR2 SNEGSKA (reference sequence). The CDR3 extends over 13 amino acids. CDR3: CSSWAGGFGEQFF.

The chain couples TRBV6-1 to TRBJ1-5; TCRdb reports TRBD1, a call that lacks DNA to check it against. This CDR3 region has 17 residues. CDR1 and CDR2 from the germline V gene are MNHNS and SASEGT. The CDR3 protein is CASSARGGTGFGRPQHF.

V is TRBV5-1 and J is TRBJ2-1; TCRdb's assignment of TRBD1 cannot be checked, as there is no DNA. Per germline, CDR1 SGHRS and CDR2 YFSETQ. CDR3 length: 16 residues. CDR3 residues: CASSLATAGGYNEQFF. Based on the CDR3 plus reference TRBV5-1 and TRBJ2-1, the full variable domain is KAGVTQTPRYLIKTRGQQVTLSCSPISGHRSVSWYQQTPGQGLQFLFEYFSETQRNKGNFPGRFSGRQFSNSRSEMNVSTLELGDSALYLCASSLATAGGYNEQFFGPGTRLTVL.

This sequence joins TRBV30 and TRBJ2-1; the D call of TRBD2 rests on TCRdb alone, since no DNA is present to check it. CDR1 is GTSNPN, CDR2 SVGIG, per germline (reference sequence). CDR3 length: 12 residues. The CDR3 protein is CAWKGLAGDKFF.

The chain employs TRBV28 and TRBJ1-4; TCRdb reports TRBD1, a call that lacks DNA to check it against. This CDR3 is built from 13 residues. The germline V gene has CDR1 MDHEN and CDR2 SYDVKM. The CDR3 loop reads CAGGTGDNEKLFF.

The rearrangement uses TRBV20-1 and TRBJ2-1; without DNA, the TCRdb call of TRBD2 cannot be checked. Germline CDR1 is DFQATT and CDR2 is SNEGSKA (reference sequence). The CDR3 is 16 amino acids. The CDR3: CSAPRASGSSYNEQFF.

This rearrangement joins TRBV27 to TRBJ1-1; the D gene TCRdb calls, TRBD1, cannot be checked with no DNA. This CDR3 has 14 residues. CDR1 MNHEY and CDR2 SMNVEV come from the germline V gene (reference sequence). CDR3: CASTLTGRNTEAFF.